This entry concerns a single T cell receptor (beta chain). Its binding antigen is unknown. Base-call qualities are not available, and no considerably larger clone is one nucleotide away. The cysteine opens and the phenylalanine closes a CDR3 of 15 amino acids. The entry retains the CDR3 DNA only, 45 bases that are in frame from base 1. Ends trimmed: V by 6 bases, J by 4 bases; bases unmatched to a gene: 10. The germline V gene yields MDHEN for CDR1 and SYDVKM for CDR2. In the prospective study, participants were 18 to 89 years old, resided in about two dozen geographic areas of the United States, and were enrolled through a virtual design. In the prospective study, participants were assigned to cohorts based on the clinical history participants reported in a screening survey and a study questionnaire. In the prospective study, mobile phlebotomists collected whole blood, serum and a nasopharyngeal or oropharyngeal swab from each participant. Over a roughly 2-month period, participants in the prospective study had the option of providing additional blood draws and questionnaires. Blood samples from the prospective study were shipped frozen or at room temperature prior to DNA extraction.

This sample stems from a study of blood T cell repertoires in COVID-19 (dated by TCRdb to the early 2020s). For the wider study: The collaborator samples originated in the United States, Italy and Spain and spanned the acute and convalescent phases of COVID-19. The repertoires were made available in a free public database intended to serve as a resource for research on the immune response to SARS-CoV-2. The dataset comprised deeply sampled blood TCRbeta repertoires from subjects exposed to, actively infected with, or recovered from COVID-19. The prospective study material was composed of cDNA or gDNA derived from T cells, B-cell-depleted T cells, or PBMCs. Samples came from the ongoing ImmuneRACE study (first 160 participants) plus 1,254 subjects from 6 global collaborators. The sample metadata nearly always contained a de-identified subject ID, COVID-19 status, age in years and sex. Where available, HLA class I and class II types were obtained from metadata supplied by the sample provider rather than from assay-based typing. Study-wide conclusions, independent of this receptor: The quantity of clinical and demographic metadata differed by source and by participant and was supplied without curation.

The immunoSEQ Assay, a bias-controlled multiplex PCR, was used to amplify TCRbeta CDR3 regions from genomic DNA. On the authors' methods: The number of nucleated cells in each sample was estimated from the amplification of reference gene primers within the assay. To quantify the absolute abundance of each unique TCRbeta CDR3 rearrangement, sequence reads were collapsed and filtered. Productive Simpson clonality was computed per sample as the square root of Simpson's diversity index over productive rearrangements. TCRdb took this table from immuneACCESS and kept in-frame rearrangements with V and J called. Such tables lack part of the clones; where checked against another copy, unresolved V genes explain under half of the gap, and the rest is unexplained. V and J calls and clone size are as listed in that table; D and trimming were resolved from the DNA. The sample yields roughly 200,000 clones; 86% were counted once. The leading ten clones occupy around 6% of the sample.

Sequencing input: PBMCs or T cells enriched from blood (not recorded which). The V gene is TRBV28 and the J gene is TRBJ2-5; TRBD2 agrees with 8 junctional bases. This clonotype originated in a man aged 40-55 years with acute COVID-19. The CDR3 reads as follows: CASRAIPAGVETQYF. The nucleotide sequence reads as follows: TGTGCCAGCAGGGCCATCCCAGCGGGAGTAGAGACCCAGTACTTC.